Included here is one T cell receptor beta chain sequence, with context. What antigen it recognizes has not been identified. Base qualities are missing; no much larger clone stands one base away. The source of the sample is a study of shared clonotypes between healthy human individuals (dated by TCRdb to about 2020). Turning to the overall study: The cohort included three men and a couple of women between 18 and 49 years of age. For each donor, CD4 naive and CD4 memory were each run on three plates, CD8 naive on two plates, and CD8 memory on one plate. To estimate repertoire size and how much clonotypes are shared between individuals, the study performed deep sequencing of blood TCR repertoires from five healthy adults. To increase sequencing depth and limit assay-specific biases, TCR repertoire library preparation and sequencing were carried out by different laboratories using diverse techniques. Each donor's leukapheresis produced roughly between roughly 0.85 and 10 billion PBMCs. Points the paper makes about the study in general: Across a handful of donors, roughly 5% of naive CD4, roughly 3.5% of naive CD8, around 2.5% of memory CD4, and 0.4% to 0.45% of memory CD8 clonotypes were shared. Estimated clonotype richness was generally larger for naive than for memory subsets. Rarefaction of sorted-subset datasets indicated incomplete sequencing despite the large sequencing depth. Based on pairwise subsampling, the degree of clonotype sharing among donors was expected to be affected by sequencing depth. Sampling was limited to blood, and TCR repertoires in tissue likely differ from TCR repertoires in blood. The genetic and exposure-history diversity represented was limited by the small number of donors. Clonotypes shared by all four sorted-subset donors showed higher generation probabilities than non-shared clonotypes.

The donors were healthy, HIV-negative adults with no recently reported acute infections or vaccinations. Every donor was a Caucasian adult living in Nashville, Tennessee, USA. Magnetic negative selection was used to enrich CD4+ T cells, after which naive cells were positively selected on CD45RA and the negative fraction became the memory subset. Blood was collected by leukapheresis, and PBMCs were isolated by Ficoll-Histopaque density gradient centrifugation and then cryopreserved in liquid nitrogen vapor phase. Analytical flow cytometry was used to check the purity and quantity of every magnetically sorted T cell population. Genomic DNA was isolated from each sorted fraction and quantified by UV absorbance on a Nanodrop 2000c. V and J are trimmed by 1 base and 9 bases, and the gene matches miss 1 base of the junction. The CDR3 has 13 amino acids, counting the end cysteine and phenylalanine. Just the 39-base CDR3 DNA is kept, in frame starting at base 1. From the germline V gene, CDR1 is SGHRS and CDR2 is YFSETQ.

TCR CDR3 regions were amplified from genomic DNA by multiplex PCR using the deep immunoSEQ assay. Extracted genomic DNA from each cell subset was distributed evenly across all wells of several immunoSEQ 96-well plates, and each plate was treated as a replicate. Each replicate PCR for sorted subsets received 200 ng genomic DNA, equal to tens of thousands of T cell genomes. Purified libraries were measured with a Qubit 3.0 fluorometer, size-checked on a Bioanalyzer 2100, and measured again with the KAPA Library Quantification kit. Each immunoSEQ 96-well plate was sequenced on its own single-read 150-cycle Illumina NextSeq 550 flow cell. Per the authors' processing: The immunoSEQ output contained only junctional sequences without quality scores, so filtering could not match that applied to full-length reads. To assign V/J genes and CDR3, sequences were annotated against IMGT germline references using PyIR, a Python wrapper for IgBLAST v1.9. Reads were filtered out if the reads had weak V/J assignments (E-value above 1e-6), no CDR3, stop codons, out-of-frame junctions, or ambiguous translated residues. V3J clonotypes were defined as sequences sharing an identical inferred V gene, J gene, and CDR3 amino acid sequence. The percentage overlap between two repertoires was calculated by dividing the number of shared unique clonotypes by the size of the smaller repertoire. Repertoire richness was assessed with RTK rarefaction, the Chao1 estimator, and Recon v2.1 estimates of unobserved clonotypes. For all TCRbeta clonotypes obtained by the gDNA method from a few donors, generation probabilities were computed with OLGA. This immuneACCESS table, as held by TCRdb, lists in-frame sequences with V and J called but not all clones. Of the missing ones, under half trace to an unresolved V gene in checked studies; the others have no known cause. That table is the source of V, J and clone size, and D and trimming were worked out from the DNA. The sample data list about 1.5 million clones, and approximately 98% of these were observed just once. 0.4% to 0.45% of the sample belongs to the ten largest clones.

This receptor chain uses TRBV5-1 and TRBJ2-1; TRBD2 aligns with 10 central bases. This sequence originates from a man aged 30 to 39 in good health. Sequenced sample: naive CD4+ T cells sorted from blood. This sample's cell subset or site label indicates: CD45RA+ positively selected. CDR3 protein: CASSLLAGVEQFF. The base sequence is TGCGCCAGCAGCTTGCTAGCGGGAGTTGAGCAGTTCTTC.